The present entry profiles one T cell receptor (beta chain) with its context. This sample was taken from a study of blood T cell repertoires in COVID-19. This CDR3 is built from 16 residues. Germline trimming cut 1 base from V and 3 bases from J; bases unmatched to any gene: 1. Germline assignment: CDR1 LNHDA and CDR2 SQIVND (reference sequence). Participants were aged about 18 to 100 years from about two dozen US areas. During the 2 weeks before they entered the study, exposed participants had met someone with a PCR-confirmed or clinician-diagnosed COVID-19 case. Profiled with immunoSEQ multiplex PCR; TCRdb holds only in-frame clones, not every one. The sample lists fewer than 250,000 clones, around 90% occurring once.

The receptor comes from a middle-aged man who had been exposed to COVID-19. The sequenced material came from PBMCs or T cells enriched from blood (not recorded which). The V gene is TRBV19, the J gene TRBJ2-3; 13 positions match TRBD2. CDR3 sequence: CASSIGLAGGTDTQYF. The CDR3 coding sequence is TGTGCCAGTAGTATAGGACTAGCGGGAGGTACAGATACGCAGTATTTT.